This entry concerns a single T cell receptor (beta chain). The clone's antigen remains unknown. No much larger clonotype is one base removed from it; base qualities were not supplied. Each collaborating institution followed its own protocols to collect whole blood in K2EDTA tubes. For TCRbeta analysis, collaborators shipped samples in one of three forms: frozen whole blood, isolated PBMCs, or DNA extracted from either of those sample types. CDR1 is given as SGHRS and CDR2 as YFSETQ, both from the germline V gene. At the junction V is shortened by 0 bases and J by 10 bases, with 14 bases in between. Including cysteine and phenylalanine, the CDR3 has 14 amino acids. Kept here is only the CDR3 DNA, which spans 42 bases and is read in frame from base 1. The record originates from a study of blood T cell repertoires in COVID-19 (dated by TCRdb to the early 2020s). Describing the broader study: Collaborator samples came from the United States, Italy and Spain and covered acute and convalescent phases of COVID-19. The prospective study material was composed of cDNA or gDNA derived from T cells, B-cell-depleted T cells, or PBMCs. Subjects who had been exposed to COVID-19, were actively infected with it, or had recovered from it provided the deeply sampled blood TCRbeta repertoires that made up the dataset. The repertoires were released in a freely available public database meant as a resource for research on the immune response to SARS-CoV-2. Samples came from the ongoing ImmuneRACE study (first 160 participants) plus 1,254 subjects from 6 global collaborators. The sample metadata nearly always contained a de-identified subject ID, COVID-19 status, age in years and sex. Where HLA class I and class II types were available, the types were taken from metadata supplied by the sample provider, not from assay-based typing.

General conclusions and limits of the study: Clinical and demographic metadata were provided uncurated, with the amount varying by source and participant.

TCRbeta CDR3 regions were amplified from genomic DNA by means of the immunoSEQ Assay, a bias-controlled multiplex PCR. The study's processing was this. Within the assay, amplification of reference gene primers was used to estimate how many nucleated cells each sample contained. To quantify the absolute abundance of each unique TCRbeta CDR3 rearrangement, sequence reads were collapsed and filtered. For each sample, productive Simpson clonality was calculated as the square root of Simpson's diversity index over productive rearrangements. The table comes from immuneACCESS by way of TCRdb, which keeps in-frame sequences with V and J called. Part of the clones is missing from these tables; in studies checked, under half for an unresolved V gene and the rest for unknown reasons. That table is the source of V, J and clone size, and D and trimming were worked out from the DNA. The sample table shows roughly 41,000 clones, and under 85% are seen once. The leading ten clones occupy 35% to 55% of the sample.

Sequences were obtained from peripheral blood. The rearranged segments are TRBV5-1 and TRBJ2-1; the D gene is perhaps TRBD2, from 5 matching bases. This TCR came from a woman aged 80 or over with acute or convalescent COVID-19. The sequenced DNA: TGCGCCAGCAGCTTGGAGGGAGAAGGCTTAGAGCAGTTCTTC. The resulting protein is CASSLEGEGLEQFF.